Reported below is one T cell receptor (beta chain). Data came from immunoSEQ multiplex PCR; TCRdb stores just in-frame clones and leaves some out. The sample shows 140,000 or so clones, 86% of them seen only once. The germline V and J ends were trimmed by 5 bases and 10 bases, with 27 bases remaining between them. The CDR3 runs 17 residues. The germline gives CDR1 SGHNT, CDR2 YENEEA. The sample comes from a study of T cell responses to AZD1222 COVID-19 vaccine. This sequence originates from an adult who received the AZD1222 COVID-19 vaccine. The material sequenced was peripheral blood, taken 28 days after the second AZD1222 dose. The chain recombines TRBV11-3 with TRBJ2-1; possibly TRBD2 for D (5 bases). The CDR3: CASSPRAGPDGAMEQFF. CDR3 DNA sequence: TGTGCCAGCAGCCCCCGCGCGGGCCCGGACGGCGCGATGGAGCAGTTCTTC.